The 18 T cell receptor beta chains below were found in one sample sequenced in a study of blood T cell repertoires in COVID-19. Sequencing was performed with immunoSEQ multiplex PCR; in TCRdb, only in-frame clones are kept and a portion is missing. In the table there are roughly 87,000 clones, roughly 87% of which are singletons. The sample consisted of peripheral blood. The source is an elderly woman with active COVID-19.

The sample holds many counts of this clone. The chain employs TRBV13 and TRBJ2-5; D is undetermined. The CDR3 has 12 residues. V lost 5 bases to trimming and J lost 4 bases, with 8 bases between them. The germline V gene encodes CDR1 PRHDT and CDR2 FYEKMQ (reference sequence). The CDR3 sequence: CASSRQVETQYF. CDR3 nucleotide sequence: TGTGCCAGCAGCCGACAAGTAGAGACCCAGTACTTC.

This clone was found once. The V and J genes are TRBV14 and TRBJ2-5; no clear D gene. Between the trimmed V and J ends, which lost 1 base and 5 bases, there was a span of 11 bases. The V gene's germline CDR1 is SGHDN and CDR2 FVKESK. The CDR3 has 14 amino acids. For the CDR3, the DNA is TGTGCCAGCAGCCAAGGTCTAGTCGGGGAGACCCAGTACTTC. Residues: CASSQGLVGETQYF.

The CDR3 bases are TGTGCCAGCAATGGCGACAGGGAGTACAATGAGCAGTTCTTC. This codes for CASNGDREYNEQFF. The V call is TRBV9, the J call TRBJ2-1; TRBD1 aligns across 7 bases. V lost 6 bases, J lost 4 bases, and 7 bases stayed unmatched. The germline V gene encodes CDR1 SGDLS and CDR2 YYNGEE. The CDR3 loop spans 14 amino acids.

The rearrangement uses TRBV7-9 and TRBJ2-2; the match to TRBD1 covers 8 bases. The CDR3 consists of 16 residues. The V and J ends lost 1 base and 5 bases, in that order; junction bases with no gene match: 6. Germline V gives CDR1 SEHNR, CDR2 FQNEAQ (reference sequence). Written as DNA, the CDR3 is TGTGCCAGCAGCTTAGTTCAGGGGGCAGGAACCGGGGAGCTGTTTTTT. This encodes CASSLVQGAGTGELFF.

The chain couples TRBV7-9 to TRBJ2-7; D gene ambiguous. Trimming removed 6 bases at V and 3 bases at J, with 12 bases between. This CDR3 is 13 amino acids long. CDR1 is SEHNR and CDR2 is FQNEAQ in the germline V gene (reference sequence). The CDR3 spells CASSPAILYEQYF. The CDR3 DNA sequence: TGTGCCAGCAGTCCCGCTATACTCTACGAGCAGTACTTC. The entire variable domain, with the rest obtained from reference TRBV7-9 and TRBJ2-7, is as follows: DTGVSQNPRHKITKRGQNVTFRCDPISEHNRLYWYRQTLGQGPEFLTYFQNEAQLEKSRLLSDRFSAERPKGSFSTLEIQRTEQGDSAMYLCASSPAILYEQYFGPGTRLTVT.

The genes are TRBV28 and TRBJ2-2; D remains unclear. In germline, CDR1 is MDHEN, CDR2 SYDVKM. Trimming shortened V by 3 bases and J by 3 bases, and 14 bases separated the two germline ends. The CDR3 sequence is 16 residues long. CDR3 in amino acids: CASSFGPSVYTGELFF. CDR3 bases: TGTGCCAGCAGTTTCGGCCCTAGTGTCTACACCGGGGAGCTGTTTTTT.

The chain joins TRBV19 to TRBJ2-1; TRBD2 might be the D (6 bases). CDR3 size: 15 residues. Germline CDR1 reads LNHDA; CDR2 reads SQIVND (reference sequence). Trimming shortened V by 2 bases and J by 0 bases, and 8 bases separated the two germline ends. The CDR3 DNA reads TGTGCCAGTAGTATAAAGCGGGTCTCCTACAATGAGCAGTTCTTC. Protein: CASSIKRVSYNEQFF.

The rearrangement uses TRBV6-2 or TRBV6-3 and TRBJ1-5; 7 bases align to TRBD1. The CDR3 is 14 residues long. The germline gives CDR1 MNHEY, CDR2 SVGEGT. V lost 5 bases, J lost 6 bases, and 7 bases stayed unmatched. The CDR3 DNA is TGTGCCAGCAGTACGAAACAGGGGACTCAGCCCCAGCATTTT. This encodes CASSTKQGTQPQHF.

V gene TRBV20-1 combines with J gene TRBJ2-2, with 7 bases aligning to TRBD1. Germline V gene sequence: CDR1 DFQATT, CDR2 SNEGSKA (reference sequence). With 5 bases clipped from V and 7 bases from J, the junction kept 13 bases outside the gene matches. This CDR3 contains 15 residues. The CDR3 nucleotides read TGCAGTGCTGGTGGGAGCAACAGGGGAAACGGGGAGCTGTTTTTT. It yields the protein CSAGGSNRGNGELFF.

This chain joins TRBV12-5 and TRBJ2-5; weak D call: TRBD2 (5 bases). The CDR3 is 16 residues long. CDR1 LGHNT and CDR2 FRNRAP come from the germline V gene. Trimming removed 7 bases at V and 2 bases at J, with 20 bases between. The CDR3 loop reads CASAPTGVGAQETQYF. CDR3 bases: TGTGCTAGTGCCCCAACCGGGGTGGGCGCACAAGAGACCCAGTACTTC.

The chain is built from TRBV12-3 or TRBV12-4 and TRBJ2-7, with TRBD2 matching over 9 bases. V lost 5 bases and J lost 6; bases outside the gene matches: 5. The CDR3 length is 13 residues. In nucleotides, the CDR3 is TGTGCCAGCAGTCGAGCGGGAGGTCGCGAGCAGTACTTC. This gives the protein CASSRAGGREQYF.

V usage is TRBV6-6 and J usage is TRBJ2-7; 14 positions match TRBD2. CDR1 is MNHNY, CDR2 SVGAGI, per germline (reference sequence). Trimming cost V 5 bases and J 6 bases; bases outside gene matches: 9. CDR3 length: 16 amino acids. CDR3 sequence reads: CASSPPTGLAGVEQYF. CDR3 coding DNA: TGTGCCAGCAGTCCTCCAACGGGACTAGCGGGAGTCGAGCAGTACTTC.

The chain recombines TRBV25-1 with TRBJ1-2; D is possibly TRBD1 (6 bases). Germline V gene data show CDR1 as MGHDK and CDR2 as SYGVNS. Between the trimmed V and J ends, which lost 3 bases and 4 bases, there was a span of 18 bases. The CDR3 covers 16 residues. The CDR3 here is CASSDRRWDTGYGYTF. CDR3 DNA: TGTGCCAGCAGTGACCGAAGATGGGACACCGGCTATGGCTACACCTTC.

The chain carries TRBV27 and TRBJ1-6; 9 bases are shared with TRBD1. Germline CDR1 is MNHEY and CDR2 is SMNVEV (reference sequence). The CDR3 consists of 15 residues. J was trimmed by 8 bases and V by 0 bases; bases with no gene match: 2. The CDR3 region has the DNA TGTGCCAGCAGTTTATCGGGACAGGGTTATTCACCCCTCCACTTT. Protein product: CASSLSGQGYSPLHF.

The rearrangement joins TRBV6-6 to TRBJ2-2; D gene unclear. The CDR3 is 14 amino acids. From germline, CDR1 is MNHNY and CDR2 SVGAGI (reference sequence). V gave up 2 bases and J gave up 3 bases, with 7 bases separating them. This CDR3 reads CASSYRGDTGELFF. DNA for the CDR3: TGTGCCAGCAGTTACCGAGGAGACACCGGGGAGCTGTTTTTT.

The rearrangement joins TRBV29-1 to TRBJ2-7; 7 bases agree with TRBD1. V lost 4 bases, J lost 3 bases, and 3 bases stayed unmatched. CDR1 SQVTM and CDR2 ANQGSEA come from the germline V gene. The CDR3 extends over 12 amino acids. CDR3 in DNA: TGCAGCGTTGGAAGGACAGGCTACGAGCAGTACTTC. This gives the protein CSVGRTGYEQYF.

The chain has TRBV21-1 and TRBJ2-7; whether TRBD2, the table's D call, matches the DNA was not checked. TRBV21-1 is a listed pseudogene. The CDR3 covers 16 residues. CDR3 nucleotide sequence: TGTGCCAGCAGAGGACTAGCGGACAAGAAGGGCTACGAGCAGTACTTC. Its protein is CASRGLADKKGYEQYF.

The chain combines TRBV6-2 or TRBV6-3 with TRBJ1-5; 8 nucleotides agree with TRBD1. From germline, CDR1 is MNHEY and CDR2 SVGEGT. J lost 0 bases, V lost 5 bases, and 12 bases had no gene match. The CDR3 has 18 amino acids. The CDR3: CASSPWTGSAHSNQPQHF. The CDR3 coding sequence is TGTGCCAGCAGTCCCTGGACAGGGAGTGCTCATAGCAATCAGCCCCAGCATTTT.